The 2 T cell receptor beta chains below come from one sample, sequenced in a study of blood T cell repertoires in COVID-19 (dated by TCRdb to about 2020). Receptor amplification or capture employed the immunoSEQ multiplex PCR assay. TCRdb mirrors the immuneACCESS table, restricted to in-frame sequences. Some clones are absent from its copies; in checked studies, under half trace to an unresolved V gene, and the reason for the others is unknown. The table for this sample lists fewer than 120,000 clones; more than 70% of them were counted only once. The ten largest make up less than 3.5% of the sample. Sequences were obtained from peripheral blood. These receptors all stem from a woman aged 45-60 years with acute or convalescent COVID-19.

This chain connects TRBV5-1 to TRBJ2-3, with D possibly being TRBD2 (5 bases). This CDR3 is built from 14 residues. The germline gives CDR1 SGHRS, CDR2 YFSETQ. V was pared by 0 bases and J by 4 bases, with 9 bases between. The CDR3 sequence: CASSLVSEADTQYF. CDR3 in DNA: TGCGCCAGCAGCTTGGTTAGCGAAGCAGATACGCAGTATTTT.

The rearrangement joins TRBV5-6 to TRBJ1-3, with unresolved D. Germline-derived CDR1 and CDR2 are SGHDT and YYEEEE. V shed 4 bases and J shed 6 bases, with 8 bases lying between them. The CDR3 length is 12 residues. The CDR3 reads CASSLRENTIYF. The CDR3 nucleotides read TGTGCCAGCAGCCTCCGAGAAAACACCATATATTTT.